The present entry profiles one T cell receptor (beta chain) with its context. Its specificity is unknown. The CDR3 runs to 15 residues. V shed 7 bases, J shed 2 bases, and the junction held 7 bases outside the gene matches. Germline CDR1 LNHDA, CDR2 SQIVND (reference sequence). The entry originates in a study of CD8+CD57+ T cells in acquired aplastic anemia. TCR beta VDJ combinations and CDR3 sequences were profiled from genomic DNA. TCRdb analysed the reads with MiXCR anew, one entry per CDR3 protein. The sample consists of some 120,000 distinct CDR3 sequences, under 60% of them appearing once. Study-wide findings and caveats: Patients and controls had in common twenty-nine CD8+ CDR3 sequences.

Patients selected for sequencing had displayed CD8+CD57+ cell expansion by flow cytometry. The diagnosis in all patients was severe acquired aplastic anemia. Sampling of blood occurred while the patients had still received no therapy. Sequenced input: sorted CD4+, CD8+, or CD8+CD57+ T cells (not recorded which) from PBMCs. V usage is TRBV19 and J usage is TRBJ2-1; 8 bases agree with TRBD2. The sequence came from a human donor with aplastic anemia. DNA for the CDR3: TGTGCCAGTACTATCGGGAGGGGTACCTACAATGAGCAGTTCTTC. It translates to CASTIGRGTYNEQFF.